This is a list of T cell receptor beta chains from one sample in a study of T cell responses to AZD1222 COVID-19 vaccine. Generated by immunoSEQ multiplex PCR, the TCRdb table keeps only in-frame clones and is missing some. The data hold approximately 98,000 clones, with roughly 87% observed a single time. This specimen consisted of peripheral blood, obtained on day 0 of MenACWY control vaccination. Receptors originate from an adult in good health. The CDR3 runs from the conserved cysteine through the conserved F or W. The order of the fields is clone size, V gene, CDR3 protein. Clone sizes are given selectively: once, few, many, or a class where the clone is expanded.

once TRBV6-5 CASSYVAGNEAGELFF
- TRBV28 CASSFGGGLWNEQFF
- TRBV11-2 CASSLLPRDYGYTF
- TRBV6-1 CASSESGRSNQPQHF
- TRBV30 CAWSVQVGGYEQYF
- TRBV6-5 CASKVGTGQRSPLHF
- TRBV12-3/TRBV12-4 CASSLGTEQFF
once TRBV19 CASSPGQGARTEAFF
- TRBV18 CASSPPTSAGETQYF
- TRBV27 CASSLSRGNTEAFF
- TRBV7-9 CASSLDQDYEQYF
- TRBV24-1 CATSGTGGTQHF
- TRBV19 CASSIISGRGYNYGYTF
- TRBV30 CAWKRDRPMGGYTF
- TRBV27 CASSITGGENYGYTF
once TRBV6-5 CASSYSGAGDEQYF
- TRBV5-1 CASSLEGPSSTEAFF
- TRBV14 CASSQGSRGVTNTEAFF
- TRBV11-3 CASSFKGDGSYEQYF
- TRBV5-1 CASSPGTGGPNTEAFF
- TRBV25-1 CASGQNEKLFF
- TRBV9 CASSVEVAGGIEQYF
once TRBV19 CASSNSGARETQYF
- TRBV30 CAWNDRGRSPLHF
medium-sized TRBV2 CASNPGQGAGGELFF
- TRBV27 CASSLIGGGNEQFF
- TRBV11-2 CASSLLPGRQAEAFF
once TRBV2 CASSDLGDTETNYGYTF
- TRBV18 CASSPSGPNTYGYTF
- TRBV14 CASSQDLGYEQYF
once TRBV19 CATQAGGFSGANVLTF
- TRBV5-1 CASTGGFGGPSYEQYF
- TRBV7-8 CASSRRRGERPQHF
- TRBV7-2 CASSFERGNSPLHF
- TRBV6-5 CASTRGANYGYTF
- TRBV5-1 CASSLFASGGAEQFF
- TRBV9 CASRKGGSMKGELFF
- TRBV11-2 CASSLVVSGGAGTDTQYF
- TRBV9 CASSARGAQPQHF
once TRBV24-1 CATSDLAGGPDEQFF
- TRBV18 CASSPQGYGYTF
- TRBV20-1 CSASIQGRSSYNEQFF
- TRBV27 CASSRRGGTYEQYF
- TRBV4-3 CASSQEPDGGYSYNEQFF
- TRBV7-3 CASSLVVGGGINEQFF
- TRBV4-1 CASSQATQGVDAGNTIYF
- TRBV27 CASSLFPPGTVYQETQYF
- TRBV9 CASSVAGPTDTQYF
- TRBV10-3 CAIKFGRWLEAFF
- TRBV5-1 CASSLRGWAGDGYTF
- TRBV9 CASSVSGGADEQYF
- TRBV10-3 CAISATGRINSYEQYF
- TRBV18 CASSPTENSYNSPLHF